The following is a T cell receptor (beta chain) sequence with its context. Libraries were prepared by immunoSEQ multiplex PCR; TCRdb keeps only in-frame clonotypes and omits some of them. This sample has some 64,000 clones, with about 92% found just once. Germline V CDR1 and CDR2: SGHRS, YFSETQ. This CDR3 has 15 residues. After removal of 4 bases from V and 3 bases from J, the junction contained 8 bases not matched to a gene. These data originate in a study of T cell changes during pregnancy in multiple sclerosis. This receptor was identified in a female donor with multiple sclerosis, enrolled in a pregnancy study. The J gene is TRBJ2-3, the V gene TRBV5-1, with 7 bases that match TRBD2. Here the sequenced sample was peripheral blood, taken in the first trimester of pregnancy. The CDR3 DNA follows: TGCGCCAGCAGCGGCAACGGACTAGAAACAGATACGCAGTATTTT. Protein product: CASSGNGLETDTQYF.